This T cell receptor beta chain derives from a study of blood T cell repertoires in COVID-19 (TCRdb year 2020). At the level of the whole study: Collaborator samples came from the United States, Italy and Spain and covered acute and convalescent phases of COVID-19. The material from the prospective study consisted of cDNA or gDNA derived from T cells, B-cell-depleted T cells, or PBMCs. Deeply sampled blood TCRbeta repertoires from subjects exposed to, actively infected with, or recovered from COVID-19 were included in the dataset. The repertoires were released in a freely available public database intended as a resource for research on the immune response to SARS-CoV-2. The sample metadata nearly always contained a de-identified subject ID, COVID-19 status, age in years and sex. The samples were drawn from two sources: the first 160 participants of the ongoing ImmuneRACE study, and 1,200 or so subjects contributed by 6 global collaborators. Where available, HLA class I and class II types were obtained from metadata supplied by the sample provider rather than from assay-based typing.

The immunoSEQ Assay, a bias-controlled multiplex PCR, was used to amplify TCRbeta CDR3 regions from genomic DNA. From the authors' description of their analysis: The number of nucleated cells in each sample was estimated from the amplification of reference gene primers within the assay. To quantify the absolute abundance of each unique TCRbeta CDR3 rearrangement, sequence reads were collapsed and filtered. For each sample, productive Simpson clonality was calculated by taking the square root of Simpson's diversity index across productive rearrangements. TCRdb re-hosts the immuneACCESS table, in-frame sequences only. Its copies lack some clones; in the studies checked, an unresolved V gene accounts for under half of them, and the cause for the rest is not known. V and J calls and clone size follow that table, whereas D and trimming were derived from the DNA. Present in this sample are around 470,000 clones, about 90% of which were seen just once. 0.6% of the sample belongs to the ten largest clones.

From cysteine to phenylalanine, the CDR3 is 15 amino acids long. The sequence is cut down to CDR3 DNA, 45 bases in frame from base 1. According to the germline V gene, CDR1 reads SGHRS and CDR2 reads YFSETQ. V is clipped by 4 bases and J by 5 bases, and the sequence between their germline boundaries is 13 bases long. This clone was observed a handful of times. Its antigen is unknown. Base qualities were left out, and no much larger clone turns up one base away. In the prospective study, participants were roughly 18 to 100 years old, resided in about two dozen geographic areas of the United States, and were enrolled through a virtual design. In the prospective study, participants were assigned to cohorts based on the clinical history participants reported in a screening survey and a study questionnaire. ImmuneRACE Cohort 3 recovered participants were defined by two consecutive negative NP/OP PCR tests, healthcare professional clearance, or symptom resolution. Each participant in the prospective study had whole blood, serum and a nasopharyngeal or oropharyngeal swab collected by mobile phlebotomists. Participants in the prospective study had the option to provide additional blood draws and questionnaires over a 2-month period. Before DNA extraction, blood samples from the prospective study were shipped at room temperature or frozen.

General study outcomes and caveats: The quantity of clinical and demographic metadata differed by source and by participant and was supplied without curation.

The sequence links TRBV5-1 to TRBJ1-6; a tentative D call is TRBD1 (5 bases match). The origin of this receptor is a man in his late teens or twenties who had recovered from COVID-19. The specimen was PBMCs or T cells enriched from blood (not recorded which). Read as DNA, the sequence is TGCGCCAGCAGCCCTTGGGGCAGAAATAATTCACCCCTCCACTTT. Protein translation: CASSPWGRNNSPLHF.